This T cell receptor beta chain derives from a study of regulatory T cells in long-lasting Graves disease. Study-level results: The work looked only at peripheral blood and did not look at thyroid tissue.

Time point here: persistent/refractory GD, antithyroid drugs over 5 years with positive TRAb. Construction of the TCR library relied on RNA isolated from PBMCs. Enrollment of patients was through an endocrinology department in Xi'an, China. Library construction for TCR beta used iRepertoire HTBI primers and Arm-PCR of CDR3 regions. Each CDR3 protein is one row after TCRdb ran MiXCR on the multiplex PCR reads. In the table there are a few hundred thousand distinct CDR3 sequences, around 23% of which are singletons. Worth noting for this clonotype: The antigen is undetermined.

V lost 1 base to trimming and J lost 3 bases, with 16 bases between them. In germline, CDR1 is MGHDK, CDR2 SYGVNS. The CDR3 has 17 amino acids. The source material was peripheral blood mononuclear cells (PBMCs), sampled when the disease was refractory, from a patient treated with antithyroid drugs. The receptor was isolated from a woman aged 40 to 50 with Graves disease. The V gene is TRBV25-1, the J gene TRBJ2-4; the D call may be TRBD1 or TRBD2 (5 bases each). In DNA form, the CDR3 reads TGTGCCAGCAGTGAATCAAGGGGAGCGAGACACAAAAACATTCAGTACTTC. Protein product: CASSESRGARHKNIQYF. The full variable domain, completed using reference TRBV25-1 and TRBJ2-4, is EADIYQTPRYLVIGTGKKITLECSQTMGHDKMYWYQQDPGMELHLIHYSYGVNSTEKGDLSSESTVSRIRTEHFPLTLESARPSHTSQYLCASSESRGARHKNIQYFGAGTRLSVL.